The T cell receptor (beta chain) described here comes from a study of T cells in localized non-small cell lung cancer. TCRdb's copy holds only in-frame clones and misses some; the assay was immunoSEQ multiplex PCR. The sample comprises some 82,000 clones, 80% of which are singletons, and roughly a fifth rests with the top ten. Remarks on this clone: Its antigen is undetermined. At the DNA level, this CDR3 is encoded by other sequences in the same sample as well.

Overall study findings and caveats: An association was observed between higher blood T cell density and longer overall survival. Adjacent lung exhibited a median of 57 among the 100 most abundant tumor clones. The highest T cell clonality was in uninvolved adjacent lung, above tumor. Because researchers sequenced only one region of the tumor, heterogeneity is still possible.

Germline CDR1 is SEHNR and CDR2 is FQNEAQ (reference sequence). The junction had 3 bases not matched to a gene; V was cut back by 4 bases and J by 3 bases. The CDR3 sequence is 16 residues long. The receptor was derived from a man aged 35-69 years with stage II squamous cell lung carcinoma. Sequenced here: PBMCs, sampled before any cancer treatment. This sequence joins TRBV7-9 and TRBJ1-6; TRBD1 matches at 10 bases. The CDR3 here is CASSSGQGFYNSPLHF. CDR3 sequence (DNA): TGTGCCAGCAGCTCGGGACAGGGGTTCTATAATTCACCCCTCCACTTT.